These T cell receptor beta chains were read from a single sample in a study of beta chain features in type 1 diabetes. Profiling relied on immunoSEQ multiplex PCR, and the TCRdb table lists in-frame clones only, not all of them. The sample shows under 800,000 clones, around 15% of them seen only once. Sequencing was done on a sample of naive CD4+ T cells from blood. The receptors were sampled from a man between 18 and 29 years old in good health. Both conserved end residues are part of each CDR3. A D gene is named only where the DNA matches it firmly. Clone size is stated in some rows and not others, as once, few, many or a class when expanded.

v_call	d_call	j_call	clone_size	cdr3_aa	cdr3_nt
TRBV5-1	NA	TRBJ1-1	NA	CASSYAGQLGNTEAFF	TGCGCCAGCAGCTACGCTGGGCAGCTTGGGAACACTGAAGCTTTCTTT
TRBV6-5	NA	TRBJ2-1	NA	CAISEVQGNEQFF	TGTGCCATCAGTGAGGTGCAGGGCAATGAGCAGTTCTTC
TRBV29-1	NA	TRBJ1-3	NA	CSVGGIASGNTIYF	TGCAGCGTTGGGGGAATAGCCTCTGGAAACACCATATATTTT
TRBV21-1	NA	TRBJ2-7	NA	CASSPRHRAYEQYF	TGTGCCAGCAGCCCCCGCCACAGAGCCTACGAGCAGTACTTC
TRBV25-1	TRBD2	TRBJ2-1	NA	CASGSSTSGGIVEQFF	TGTGCCAGCGGATCCTCGACTAGCGGGGGAATAGTTGAGCAGTTCTTC
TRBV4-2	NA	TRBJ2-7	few	CASSQEHWEQYF	TGTGCCAGCAGCCAAGAGCATTGGGAGCAGTACTTC
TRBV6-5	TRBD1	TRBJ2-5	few	CASKGQPYQETQYF	TGTGCCAGCAAGGGACAGCCGTACCAAGAGACCCAGTACTTC
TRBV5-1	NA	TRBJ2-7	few	CASSLNGEQYF	TGCGCCAGCAGCTTGAACGGCGAGCAGTACTTC
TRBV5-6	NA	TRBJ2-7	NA	CASSLGWGRVSEQYF	TGTGCCAGCAGCTTGGGGTGGGGCAGGGTGTCCGAGCAGTACTTC
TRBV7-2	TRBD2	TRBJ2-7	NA	CASSLAGGSGEQYF	TGTGCCAGCAGCTTAGCTGGCGGGAGTGGCGAGCAGTACTTC
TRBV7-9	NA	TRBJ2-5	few	CASSLYGVLQETQYF	TGTGCCAGCAGCTTATACGGGGTTCTCCAAGAGACCCAGTACTTC
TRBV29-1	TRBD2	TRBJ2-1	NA	CSVVPRGTSKGGEQFF	TGCAGCGTTGTTCCTCGCGGGACTAGTAAGGGAGGTGAGCAGTTCTTC